This is a list of T cell receptor beta chains from one sample in a study of blood T cells in healthy people across ages. TCRdb redid the calling of the 5' RACE reads with MiXCR, one entry per CDR3 protein. The sample gives 1.5 million to 1.8 million distinct CDR3 sequences, 40% to 45% of which show up once; approximately 4% is in the top ten. Sequencing input: blood. These receptor sequences come from a woman in her late teens or twenties in good health. CDR3s include the opening cysteine and the closing phenylalanine or tryptophan. D genes are given only for firm matches. Only part of the rows carry a size: once, few, many, or a class if the clone is expanded.

>TRBV20-1|many|TRBJ2-7|TRBD2
TGCAGTGCTAGACCCGGGACTAGGGAGACCTACGAGCAGTACTTC
CSARPGTRETYEQYF
>TRBV29-1|NA|TRBJ2-5|NA
TGCAGCGTTCCCGCGGGCCAGGTGGAGACCCAGTACTTC
CSVPAGQVETQYF
>TRBV4-1|NA|TRBJ1-1|NA
TGCGCCAGCAGCCAAGAAGAGAGGGCGGTTTTCACTGAAGCTTTCTTT
CASSQEERAVFTEAFF
>TRBV4-2|NA|TRBJ2-7|NA
TGTGCCAGCAGCCACCGTCTGGACACCGAATCACCCTACGAGCAGTACTTC
CASSHRLDTESPYEQYF
>TRBV7-2|NA|TRBJ2-7|NA
TGTGCCAGCAGTAAAAGGGACGGTTTGCGTGAGCAGTACTTC
CASSKRDGLREQYF
>TRBV4-1|few|TRBJ2-3|NA
TGCGCCAGCAGCCATTTGGACCTAAACACAGATACGCAGTATTTT
CASSHLDLNTDTQYF
>TRBV12-3/TRBV12-4|NA|TRBJ2-1|TRBD2
TGTGCCAGCAGAGACCGACTAGCGCCTCAGTCTGAGCAGTTCTTC
CASRDRLAPQSEQFF
>TRBV7-2|NA|TRBJ2-4|NA
TGTGCCAGCAGCTTACAGGGGCGGGGAAACATTCAGTACTTC
CASSLQGRGNIQYF
>TRBV6-6|few|TRBJ1-2|NA
TGTGCCAGCAGTTTGCCCAGGTTGAATGGCTACACCTTC
CASSLPRLNGYTF
>TRBV12-3/TRBV12-4|few|TRBJ1-4|NA
TGTGCCAGCAGTTTATCGCTGGAAAAACTGTTTTTT
CASSLSLEKLFF
>TRBV4-3|many|TRBJ1-2|NA
TGCGCCAGCAGCCTGGCAGGGAATAACTATGGCTACACCTTC
CASSLAGNNYGYTF
>TRBV29-1|NA|TRBJ1-1|NA
TGCAGCGTTAAGGCCGAGCTAAACACTGAAGCTTTCTTT
CSVKAELNTEAFF
>TRBV5-1|many|TRBJ1-1|TRBD1
TGTGCCAGCAGTTTGGACAGGGGTGGCACTGAAGCTTTCTTT
CASSLDRGGTEAFF
>TRBV10-1|NA|TRBJ2-7|TRBD2
TGCGCCAGCAGTGAGTTGCGGGGGTTCGAGCAGTACTTC
CASSELRGFEQYF
>TRBV6-5|few|TRBJ2-5|NA
TGTGCCAGCAGTTACTCTTTAAGCAGGCCTGATGAGCAGTACTTC
CASSYSLSRPDEQYF
>TRBV27|NA|TRBJ1-2|TRBD1
TGTGCCAGCAGTCCGCGACAGGGGAAGAACTATGGCTACACCTTC
CASSPRQGKNYGYTF
>TRBV7-2|few|TRBJ2-3|TRBD2
TGTGCCAGCAGCCTAATCCCTAGCGGGGGCCTTAGCACAGATACGCAGTATTTT
CASSLIPSGGLSTDTQYF
>TRBV20-1|few|TRBJ2-7|TRBD1
TGCAGTGCTCCTATGACAGGGCGTTCCTACGAGCAGTACTTC
CSAPMTGRSYEQYF
>TRBV20-1|few|TRBJ2-7|NA
TGCAGTGCAACGGGACGCCGGAATTACGAGCAGTACTTC
CSATGRRNYEQYF
>TRBV7-2|NA|TRBJ2-1|NA
TGTGCCAGCAGCTCACTCGGGGGTGAGCATTTCTTC
CASSSLGGEHFF
>TRBV12-5|NA|TRBJ1-1|NA
TGTGCTAGTGGTTTGGTACTGAACACTGAAGCTTTCTTT
CASGLVLNTEAFF
>TRBV11-1|NA|TRBJ2-5|TRBD2
TGTGCCAGCAGCCCAGGACTAGTCCCCTACAATGAGCAGTACTTC
CASSPGLVPYNEQYF
>TRBV7-9|NA|TRBJ2-1|TRBD1
TGTGCCAGCAGCTTAGCGGATGGGACAGTTTACAATGAGCAGTTCTTC
CASSLADGTVYNEQFF
>TRBV20-1|NA|TRBJ2-5|TRBD2
TGCAGGGCTAGTTCGGGGGGGGAGACCCAGTACTTC
CRASSGGETQYF
>TRBV14|NA|TRBJ2-5|TRBD1
TGTGCCAGCAGCCAACTGACAGGGTATGGAGAGACCCAGTACTTC
CASSQLTGYGETQYF
>TRBV25-1|few|TRBJ1-2|NA
TGTGCCAGCAGTGACGTAATGGCACCTAACTATGGCTACACCTTC
CASSDVMAPNYGYTF
>TRBV29-1|once|TRBJ2-7|NA
TGCAGCGCTTTGTTGGCAGAACACTCCTACGAGCAGTACTTC
CSALLAEHSYEQYF
>TRBV29-1|few|TRBJ2-1|TRBD1
TGCAGCGTTGAAGAGGGGACAGGGTACAATGAGCAGTTCTTC
CSVEEGTGYNEQFF
>TRBV18|once|TRBJ2-3|NA
TGTGCCAGCTCACCAACGGCGGGGCTGGATACGCAGTATTTT
CASSPTAGLDTQYF
>TRBV4-1|NA|TRBJ2-7|NA
TGCGCCAGCAGCCAGGTCGGGAGTGGCAACGAGCAGTACTTC
CASSQVGSGNEQYF
>TRBV15|NA|TRBJ1-4|NA
TGTGCCACCAGCCTAGTTTCAACTAATGAAAAACTGTTTTTT
CATSLVSTNEKLFF
>TRBV6-5|once|TRBJ1-2|NA
TGTGCCAGCACCCTAAGGGCACCCGGCACCTATGGCTACACCTTC
CASTLRAPGTYGYTF